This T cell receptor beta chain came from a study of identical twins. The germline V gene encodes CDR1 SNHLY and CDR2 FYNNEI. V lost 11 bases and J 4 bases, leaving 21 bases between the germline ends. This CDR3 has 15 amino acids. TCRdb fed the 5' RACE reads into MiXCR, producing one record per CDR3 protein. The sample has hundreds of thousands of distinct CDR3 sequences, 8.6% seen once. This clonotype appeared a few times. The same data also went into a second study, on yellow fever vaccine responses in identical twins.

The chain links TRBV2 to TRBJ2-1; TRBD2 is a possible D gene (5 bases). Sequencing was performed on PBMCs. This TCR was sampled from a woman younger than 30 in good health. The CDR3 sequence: CAGEGNSAIYNEQFF. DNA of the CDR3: TGTGCCGGAGAGGGTAATAGCGCAATTTACAATGAGCAGTTCTTC.